The clone carrying this T cell receptor beta chain was observed many times. Antigen specificity is unknown. The sample is drawn from a study of CD8+CD57+ T cells in acquired aplastic anemia. Study at large: Healthy donor CD4+ samples were sequenced to a depth that averaged about 11 million reads. General study results and limits: Between the patient and control groups, CD8+ Simpson's diversity did not differ significantly. Patients had around 28 CD8+ CDR3 sequences in common with controls (the shared set).

It was genomic DNA that served as the template for profiling TCR beta VDJ and CDR3. TCRdb analysed the reads with MiXCR anew, one entry per CDR3 protein. Counted here are about 420,000 distinct CDR3 sequences, around 68% occurring once; the ten biggest clones make up approximately 3.9%. From germline, CDR1 is SGHTA and CDR2 FQGNSA. The CDR3 spans 16 residues. Trimming removed 5 bases at V and 0 bases at J, with 14 bases between. This chain links TRBV7-2 with TRBJ1-3; perhaps TRBD1 as D (5 bases). Source material: sorted CD4+, CD8+, or CD8+CD57+ T cells (not recorded which) from PBMCs. The TCR sequence derives from a human donor in good health, serving as a control. The CDR3: CASSPAGPNSGNTIYF. The CDR3 nucleotides are TGTGCCAGCAGCCCCGCGGGACCGAACTCTGGAAACACCATATATTTT. The variable domain in full, completed from reference TRBV7-2 and TRBJ1-3, reads GAGVSQSPSNKVTEKGKDVELRCDPISGHTALYWYRQSLGQGLEFLIYFQGNSAPDKSGLPSDRFSAERTGGSVSTLTIQRTQQEDSAVYLCASSPAGPNSGNTIYFGEGSWLTVV.